This TCR beta chain came from a study of shared clonotypes between healthy human individuals. Those who donated, Caucasian adults without exception, all lived in Nashville, Tennessee. About 90 million PBMCs per unsorted sample were used for genomic DNA. The V end lost 6 bases, the J end lost 2 bases, and 5 bases lay between the germline ends. This CDR3 region has 12 residues. The germline CDR1 and CDR2 sequences are MNHNY and SVGAGI (reference sequence). Every immunoSEQ plate was one replicate of a subset's evenly spread DNA. Per the original data handling: ImmunoSEQ output lacked quality scores and full-length reads, limiting matched filtering. The method was immunoSEQ multiplex PCR; TCRdb's version includes in-frame clones alone and lacks a portion of them. The V and J calls and the clone size are those of that table, but D and trimming were determined from the DNA. The table lists approximately 500,000 clones, 65% to 85% of them singletons.

The J gene is TRBJ1-3, the V gene TRBV6-6; no clear D. Material: PBMCs. The sequence derives from a woman aged 40 to 50 in good health. Some clones in this sample may be carry-over from other donors' samples. CDR3 in amino acids: CASRSAGNTIYF. The CDR3 region has the DNA TGTGCCAGCAGGTCGGCTGGAAACACCATATATTTT.